This T cell receptor beta chain was obtained from a study of neurological immune-mediated disorders. This clonotype showed up many times. Antigen: not known. Study observations and caveats: CDR3 amino acid sequences of expanded clones were not shared across subjects, a result suggesting private repertoires in all groups.

The germline CDR1 and CDR2 sequences are SGHTA and FQGNSA. Trimming removed 3 bases from V and 4 bases from J, with 3 bases in between. The CDR3 sequence is 12 residues long. Via MiXCR, TCRdb re-called the 5' RACE reads, giving one row per CDR3 protein. The sample lists just under 60,000 distinct CDR3 sequences, around 3.4% occurring once. Material: PBMCs. The sequence came from a woman younger than 45 with multiple sclerosis. The chain links TRBV7-2 to TRBJ2-2; D unclear. The CDR3 sequence: CASSFGTGELFF. DNA for the CDR3: TGTGCCAGCAGCTTCGGCACCGGGGAGCTGTTTTTT.